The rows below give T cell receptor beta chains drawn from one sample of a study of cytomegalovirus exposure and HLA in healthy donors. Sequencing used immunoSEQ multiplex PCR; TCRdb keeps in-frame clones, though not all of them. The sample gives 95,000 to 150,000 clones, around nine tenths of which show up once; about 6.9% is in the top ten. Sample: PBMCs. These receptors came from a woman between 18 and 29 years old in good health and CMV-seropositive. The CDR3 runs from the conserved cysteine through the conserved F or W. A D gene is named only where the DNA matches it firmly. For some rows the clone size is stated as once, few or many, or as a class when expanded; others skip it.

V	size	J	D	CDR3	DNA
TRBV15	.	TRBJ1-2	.	CATHNTLNYGYTF	TGTGCCACCCACAACACCCTGAACTATGGCTACACCTTC
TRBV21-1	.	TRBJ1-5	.	CASAHKTGLVQPQHF	TGTGCCAGCGCCCATAAGACAGGGTTAGTTCAGCCCCAGCATTTT
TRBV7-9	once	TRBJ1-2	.	CASYREPNYGYTF	TGTGCCAGCTACAGAGAACCTAACTATGGCTACACCTTC
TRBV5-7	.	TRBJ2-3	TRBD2	CASSSRLAGCTDTQYF	TGTGCCAGCAGCTCCCGACTAGCGGGTTGTACAGATACGCAGTATTTT
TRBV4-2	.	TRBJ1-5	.	CASSQGVGRDYSQPQHF	TGTGCCAGCAGCCAAGGGGTGGGCAGGGATTACAGTCAGCCCCAGCATTTT
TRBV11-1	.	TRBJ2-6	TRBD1	CASSKRQGASGANVLTF	TGTGCCAGCAGCAAAAGACAGGGGGCGTCAGGGGCCAACGTCCTGACTTTC
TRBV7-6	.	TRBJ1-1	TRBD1	CASSPGDRGRANTEAFF	TGTGCCAGCAGCCCCGGGGACAGGGGGCGAGCGAACACTGAAGCTTTCTTT
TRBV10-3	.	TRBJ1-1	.	CAISESVFVNTEAFF	TGTGCCATCAGTGAGTCTGTCTTCGTGAACACTGAAGCTTTCTTT
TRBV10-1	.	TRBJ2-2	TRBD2	CASSESIVVRASGGVGTGELFF	TGCGCCAGCAGTGAGTCAATAGTTGTTAGGGCTAGCGGGGGGGTAGGGACCGGGGAGCTGTTTTTT
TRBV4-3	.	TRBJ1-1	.	CASSWRSGTEAFF	TGCGCCAGCAGCTGGAGGTCGGGCACTGAAGCTTTCTTT
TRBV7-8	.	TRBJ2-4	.	CASSLVEQFAPIQYF	TGTGCCAGCAGCTTAGTAGAACAGTTTGCCCCAATTCAGTACTTC
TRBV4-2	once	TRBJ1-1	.	CASSQEDWVAGTEAFF	TGTGCCAGCAGCCAAGAGGACTGGGTTGCAGGCACTGAAGCTTTCTTT
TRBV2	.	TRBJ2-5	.	CASSEWTPQETQYF	TGTGCCAGCAGTGAATGGACACCCCAAGAGACCCAGTACTTC
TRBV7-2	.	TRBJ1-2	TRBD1	CASSLGQGGTF	TGTGCCAGCAGCTTAGGACAGGGCGGCACCTTC
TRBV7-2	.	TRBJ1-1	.	CASSPWSGGPGTEAFF	TGTGCCAGCAGCCCCTGGTCCGGGGGGCCGGGCACTGAAGCTTTCTTT
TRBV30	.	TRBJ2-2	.	CAWRHRYTIGELFF	TGTGCCTGGAGACACCGATACACTATCGGGGAGCTGTTTTTT
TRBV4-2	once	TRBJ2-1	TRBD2	CASSHETSGSLYEQFF	TGTGCCAGCAGCCACGAGACTAGCGGGAGTCTCTATGAGCAGTTCTTC
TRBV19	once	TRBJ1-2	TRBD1	CASSIVEKGAYGYTF	TGTGCCAGTAGTATAGTAGAGAAGGGGGCGTATGGCTACACCTTC
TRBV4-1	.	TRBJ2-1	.	CASSQERQGRVNEQFF	TGCGCCAGCAGCCAAGAGAGGCAGGGCCGGGTAAATGAGCAGTTCTTC
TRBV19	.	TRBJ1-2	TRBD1	CASSIGTGNYGYTF	TGTGCCAGTAGTATAGGGACAGGGAACTATGGCTACACCTTC
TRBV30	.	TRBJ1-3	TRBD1	CAWTRDRASSGNTIYF	TGTGCCTGGACCCGGGACAGGGCAAGCTCTGGAAACACCATATATTTT
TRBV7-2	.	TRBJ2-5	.	CASSFESPIGSKQETQYF	TGTGCCAGCAGCTTTGAGAGTCCCATCGGGTCTAAACAAGAGACCCAGTACTTC
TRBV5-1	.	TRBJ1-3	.	CASSLDVGNTIYF	TGCGCCAGCAGCTTGGATGTAGGAAACACCATATATTTT
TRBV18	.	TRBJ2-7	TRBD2	CASSPFMYGGRASYEQYF	TGTGCCAGCTCACCGTTCATGTATGGCGGGAGGGCCTCCTACGAGCAGTACTTC
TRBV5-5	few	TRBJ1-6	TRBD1	CASSLFGTGDSPLHF	TGTGCCAGCAGCTTGTTTGGGACAGGGGATTCACCCCTCCACTTT
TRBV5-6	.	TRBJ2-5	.	CASSSARTGLQETQYF	TGTGCCAGCAGCTCCGCCCGCACAGGGCTCCAAGAGACCCAGTACTTC